The 32 T cell receptor beta chains in this list originate from one sample, sequenced in a study of T cell repertoires in cytomegalovirus infection (dated by TCRdb to between 2019 and 2020). Their cognate antigens are unknown. The label giving this sample's treatment or condition can be read as: in vitro stimulation with specific CMV peptide epitopes to enrich CMV-specific T cells. Sequencer: Illumina HiSeq 1500. The public reads were quality trimmed at Q25 with fastp and then assembled into clones with MiXCR by TCRdb, keeping productive beta chains. Each CDR3 protein appears once, grouped with its most common genes and DNA. The sample yields 570,000 or so distinct CDR3 sequences; about 39% were counted once. 48% of the sample goes to the ten largest clones. This specimen consisted of cultured PBMCs, obtained from culture after CMV antigen stimulation. The source is a human donor in good health (CMV status not recorded). Some clones in this sample may be carry-over from other donors' samples.

This chain uses TRBV6-1 with TRBJ2-5; D not resolved. The V end was cut by 1 base, the J end by 5 bases, with 8 bases between. Germline assignment: CDR1 MNHNS and CDR2 SASEGT. The CDR3 spans 13 residues. The CDR3: CASSEGLTETQYF. The CDR3 DNA is TGTGCCAGCAGTGAAGGGTTGACGGAGACCCAGTACTTC.

This sequence joins TRBV11-2 and TRBJ2-3; a possible D gene is TRBD2 (5 bases). The CDR3 runs to 21 residues. Germline V CDR1 and CDR2: SGHAT, FQNNGV. Trimming cost V 3 bases and J 0 bases, with 28 bases left between them. The CDR3 nucleotides are TGTGCCAGCAGCTTCCGCTCCCGGGCAGCGGCACTGTTATCAAGCACAGATACGCAGTATTTT. It translates to CASSFRSRAAALLSSTDTQYF.

The J gene is TRBJ2-1, the V gene TRBV6-6; 10 bases match TRBD1. The CDR3 has 16 residues. Germline assignment: CDR1 MNHNY and CDR2 SVGAGI (reference sequence). The V and J ends lost 5 bases and 3 bases, in that order; junction bases with no gene match: 7. The CDR3, as DNA: TGTGCCAGCAGTGAGCAGGGGGACAGGGGCTACAATGAGCAGTTCTTC. Translating gives CASSEQGDRGYNEQFF.

J is TRBJ2-7 and V is TRBV28, with D possibly called TRBD1 or TRBD2 (5 bases each). The CDR3 loop spans 14 amino acids. The germline CDR1 and CDR2 sequences are MDHEN and SYDVKM. The V gene lost 3 bases and the J gene lost 5 bases, with 14 bases spanning the gap. CDR3 protein: CASSLSRGLNEQYF. The DNA of the CDR3 is TGTGCCAGCAGTTTGAGTCGGGGCTTGAACGAGCAGTACTTC.

Only a few counts were recorded for this clonotype. The chain carries TRBV12-3 or TRBV12-4 and TRBJ2-2, with D uncertain. There are 13 residues in the CDR3. The V end lost 3 bases, the J end lost 7 bases, and 9 bases lay between the germline ends. CDR3 DNA sequence: TGTGCCAGCAGTTTCTTGCGTTACGGGGAGCTGTTTTTT. The encoded protein is CASSFLRYGELFF.

The rearrangement uses TRBV19 and TRBJ2-2; D gene uncertain. Germline V gene data show CDR1 as LNHDA and CDR2 as SQIVND (reference sequence). This CDR3 has 14 residues. V lost 5 bases and J 6 bases, leaving 13 bases between the germline ends. The CDR3 sequence is CASSSYIQSGELFF. The CDR3 DNA reads TGTGCCAGTAGTTCATACATTCAATCCGGGGAGCTGTTTTTT.

The chain is built from TRBV7-2 and TRBJ2-1; the D gene is possibly TRBD2 (7 bases). The V end lost 5 bases, the J end lost 16 bases, and 21 bases lay between the germline ends. Germline assignment: CDR1 SGHTA and CDR2 FQGNSA. This CDR3 is 13 amino acids long. CDR3 sequence: CASSLGAGAPKFF. CDR3 in DNA: TGTGCCAGCAGCCTCGGGGCGGGGGCCCCGAAATTCTTC.

This clonotype was counted between two and nine times. The V and J genes are TRBV7-2 and TRBJ2-7; maybe TRBD2 (6 bases). The CDR3 spans 15 residues. Germline CDR1 reads SGHTA; CDR2 reads FQGNSA. Trimming cost V 1 base and J 7 bases, with 17 bases left between them. The CDR3 is CASSLGARGLGEQYF. Here the CDR3 DNA reads TGTGCCAGCAGCTTAGGGGCTCGGGGGTTGGGAGAGCAGTACTTC.

V gene TRBV2 combines with J gene TRBJ2-1; 10 positions match TRBD2. The CDR3 is 15 amino acids. J gave up 6 bases and V 6 bases, and 8 bases lay outside the gene matches. Germline CDR1 SNHLY, CDR2 FYNNEI. The CDR3 is CASSLTGLAPNEQFF. As DNA, the CDR3 is TGTGCCAGCAGCCTAACGGGACTAGCGCCCAATGAGCAGTTCTTC.

The chain uses TRBV12-3 or TRBV12-4 and TRBJ2-5; D may be TRBD1 or TRBD2 (6 bases each). V was shortened by 8 bases and J by 7 bases, with 17 bases between the two germline ends. The CDR3 spans 13 residues. The DNA of the CDR3 is TGTGCCAGCCTCAACGGGGGCTCGGGGACCCAGTACTTC. Amino acid sequence: CASLNGGSGTQYF.

The rearrangement joins TRBV7-6 to TRBJ2-3, with D possibly TRBD2 on 5 matching bases. Germline V CDR1 and CDR2: SGHVS, FNYEAQ. The CDR3 is 14 amino acids. Between the trimmed V and J ends, which lost 3 bases and 4 bases, there was a span of 11 bases. CDR3 amino acids: CASSLRGSPDTQYF. The CDR3 DNA reads TGTGCCAGCAGCTTGAGAGGGTCGCCAGATACGCAGTATTTT.

This chain links TRBV7-2 with TRBJ2-1, with 7 bases identical to TRBD2. With 3 bases clipped from V and 2 bases from J, the junction kept 4 bases outside the gene matches. The CDR3 length is 15 residues. CDR1 SGHTA and CDR2 FQGNSA come from the germline V gene. DNA for the CDR3: TGTGCCAGCAGCTTTGCGGGAGTAACCTACAATGAGCAGTTCTTC. Translated: CASSFAGVTYNEQFF.

This clonotype occurred a few times. The chain carries TRBV7-9 and TRBJ2-5; 7 nucleotides line up with TRBD2. From germline, CDR1 is SEHNR and CDR2 FQNEAQ (reference sequence). The CDR3 covers 17 residues. V lost 8 bases, J lost 4 bases, and 19 bases stayed unmatched. The CDR3 loop is CASHQGDGGRVLETQYF. CDR3 DNA: TGTGCCAGCCACCAAGGGGATGGCGGGAGAGTATTAGAGACCCAGTACTTC.

This chain joins TRBV20-1 and TRBJ1-2; 7 bases line up with TRBD1. The CDR3 extends over 18 amino acids. The germline V gene has CDR1 DFQATT and CDR2 SNEGSKA (reference sequence). V gave up 5 bases and J gave up 2 bases; unmatched junction bases: 20. In DNA form, the CDR3 reads TGCAGTGCTCTGCCTACCGGGACAGCGAACTCCTTCAACTATGGCTACACCTTC. Translated: CSALPTGTANSFNYGYTF.

This chain joins TRBV10-3 and TRBJ2-7; 9 positions agree with TRBD1. Germline V CDR1 and CDR2: ENHRY, SYGVKD. The length of the CDR3 is 14 residues. Trimming removed 4 bases from V and 5 bases from J; junction bases left unmatched: 6. CDR3 coding DNA: TGTGCCATCAGTGCTCGACAGGGGGAAGACGAGCAGTACTTC. It yields the protein CAISARQGEDEQYF.

This clonotype was detected only once. The chain links TRBV27 to TRBJ2-1; tentatively, D is TRBD1 (6 bases). The CDR3 consists of 15 residues. V shed 1 base and J shed 4 bases, with 11 bases lying between them. Germline V gene data show CDR1 as MNHEY and CDR2 as SMNVEV (reference sequence). The CDR3 spells CASSLFPGDYNEQFF. For the CDR3, the DNA is TGTGCCAGCAGTTTATTTCCAGGGGATTACAATGAGCAGTTCTTC.

V usage is TRBV5-1 and J usage is TRBJ1-5; 12 bases align to TRBD1. J was trimmed by 5 bases and V by 4 bases; bases with no gene match: 7. Germline CDR1 and CDR2: SGHRS and YFSETQ. The CDR3 is made up of 16 amino acids. This chain's CDR3 is CASSAGGTGGDQPQHF. The CDR3 coding sequence is TGCGCCAGCAGCGCTGGGGGGACAGGGGGCGATCAGCCCCAGCATTTT.

The chain links TRBV4-1 to TRBJ2-5; 7 nucleotides agree with TRBD1. There are 15 residues in the CDR3. Trimming at V came to 4 bases and at J to 2 bases, leaving 7 bases not matched to a gene. Germline loops: CDR1 MGHRA, CDR2 YSYEKL. The CDR3 sequence: CASSRPGQRQETQYF. The CDR3 DNA sequence: TGCGCCAGCAGCCGACCGGGACAGCGACAAGAGACCCAGTACTTC.

The chain combines TRBV11-2 with TRBJ1-1; unclear D gene. The CDR3 totals 12 residues. Germline V gene sequence: CDR1 SGHAT, CDR2 FQNNGV. V lost 2 bases, J lost 4 bases, and 5 bases lay in between. This CDR3 reads CASSLFLTEAFF. For the CDR3, the DNA is TGTGCCAGCAGCTTATTCCTCACTGAAGCTTTCTTT.

The chain has TRBV11-2 and TRBJ2-5; 11 bases are shared with TRBD2. The CDR3 length is 16 residues. CDR1 and CDR2 (germline): SGHAT, FQNNGV. J gave up 7 bases and V 0 bases, and 7 bases lay outside the gene matches. CDR3 loop: CASSLDRLAGYGTQYF. The CDR3 region has the DNA TGTGCCAGCAGCTTAGACAGACTAGCGGGATACGGGACCCAGTACTTC.

CDR3 sequence: CASSLSQVLDTQYF. CDR3 bases: TGTGCCAGCAGCCTAAGCCAAGTCCTGGATACGCAGTATTTT. This chain joins TRBV7-2 and TRBJ2-3; D not resolved. V gave up 5 bases and J gave up 6 bases, with 15 bases separating them. CDR3 length: 14 residues. CDR1 SGHTA and CDR2 FQGNSA come from the germline V gene. The full variable domain, its missing parts supplied by reference TRBV7-2 and TRBJ2-3, is GAGVSQSPSNKVTEKGKDVELRCDPISGHTALYWYRQSLGQGLEFLIYFQGNSAPDKSGLPSDRFSAERTGGSVSTLTIQRTQQEDSAVYLCASSLSQVLDTQYFGPGTRLTVL.

This clonotype was counted a few times. The chain carries TRBV7-2 and TRBJ2-1, with D perhaps TRBD1 (5 bases). The CDR3 runs 11 residues. V was clipped by 5 bases and J by 8 bases, with 7 bases between them. Germline-derived CDR1 and CDR2 are SGHTA and FQGNSA. As DNA, the CDR3 is TGTGCCAGCAGCCAAGGGGATGAGCAGTTCTTC. This gives the protein CASSQGDEQFF.

The genes are TRBV7-2 and TRBJ2-7; no definite D call. The CDR3 is made up of 13 amino acids. Germline V gene data show CDR1 as SGHTA and CDR2 as FQGNSA. Between the trimmed V and J ends, which lost 1 base and 3 bases, there was a span of 7 bases. DNA for the CDR3: TGTGCCAGCAGCTTAGACTACTTCTACGAGCAGTACTTC. Its translation is CASSLDYFYEQYF.

At least ten counts were recorded for this clonotype. The rearrangement joins TRBV7-2 to TRBJ2-5; TRBD2 is a possible D gene (5 bases). The V gene's germline CDR1 is SGHTA and CDR2 FQGNSA. Trimming removed 5 bases from V and 5 bases from J, with 15 bases in between. This CDR3 region has 14 residues. The CDR3 reads CASSVQLVGETQYF. For the CDR3, the DNA is TGTGCCAGCAGCGTCCAACTAGTTGGGGAGACCCAGTACTTC. The variable domain in full, completed from reference TRBV7-2 and TRBJ2-5, reads GAGVSQSPSNKVTEKGKDVELRCDPISGHTALYWYRQSLGQGLEFLIYFQGNSAPDKSGLPSDRFSAERTGGSVSTLTIQRTQQEDSAVYLCASSVQLVGETQYFGPGTRLLVL.

The chain joins TRBV27 to TRBJ2-1, with 8 positions matching TRBD2. The CDR3 contains 16 residues. CDR1 and CDR2 from the germline V gene are MNHEY and SMNVEV (reference sequence). V shed 6 bases and J 7 bases; nucleotides not matched to a gene: 14. Written as DNA, the CDR3 is TGTGCCAGCAGCCCTCGAGGTAGCGGGGACTTTAATGAGCAGTTCTTC. This translates into CASSPRGSGDFNEQFF.

The J gene is TRBJ1-6, the V gene TRBV15; D call uncertain. This CDR3 region has 14 residues. Trimming stripped 1 base from V and 13 bases from J, with 14 bases between. CDR1 is LNHNV, CDR2 YYDKDF, per germline (reference sequence). DNA for the CDR3: TGTGCCACCAGCAGAGTGGGCGCGCGGAGGCCCCTCCACTTT. Translating it yields CATSRVGARRPLHF.

This chain uses TRBV7-2 with TRBJ1-6; 7 bases match TRBD1. CDR1 and CDR2 from the germline V gene are SGHTA and FQGNSA. V lost 5 bases, J lost 3 bases, and 7 bases stayed unmatched. This CDR3 is 16 amino acids long. DNA for the CDR3: TGTGCCAGCAGCCCAACGGGGACAGACTATAATTCACCCCTCCACTTT. Translation gives CASSPTGTDYNSPLHF.

This rearrangement joins TRBV6-5 to TRBJ2-1, with D maybe TRBD2 (5 bases). Trimming removed 5 bases at V and 0 bases at J, with 11 bases between. This CDR3 spans 15 amino acids. Per germline, CDR1 MNHEY and CDR2 SVGAGI. CDR3 DNA: TGTGCCAGCAGTAAGGAGGAGGTCTCCTACAATGAGCAGTTCTTC. This gives the protein CASSKEEVSYNEQFF.

This clonotype was found a few times. The CDR3 spells CASSRRRGGVNEQFF. CDR3 DNA sequence: TGTGCCAGCAGTCGTAGACGGGGGGGCGTCAATGAGCAGTTCTTC. This rearrangement joins TRBV27 to TRBJ2-1; 8 bases match TRBD2. Germline CDR1 and CDR2: MNHEY and SMNVEV (reference sequence). The CDR3 totals 15 residues. With 5 bases clipped from V and 6 bases from J, the junction kept 9 bases outside the gene matches.

The chain links TRBV7-9 to TRBJ2-1; D possibly corresponds to TRBD2 (7 bases). The germline V and J ends were trimmed by 5 bases and 2 bases, with 16 bases remaining between them. Germline values: CDR1 SEHNR, CDR2 FQNEAQ (reference sequence). The CDR3 loop spans 16 amino acids. The CDR3 region is CASSKRGGPTYNEQFF. As DNA, the CDR3 is TGTGCCAGCAGCAAAAGGGGGGGCCCTACCTACAATGAGCAGTTCTTC.

This clonotype appeared a few times. The CDR3 sequence is CASSATGTHNEQFF. The CDR3 region has the DNA TGTGCCAGCAGCGCCACCGGGACACACAATGAGCAGTTCTTC. The V call is TRBV7-2, the J call TRBJ2-1; TRBD1 is a possible D gene (6 bases). The CDR3 extends over 14 amino acids. Trimming cost V 5 bases and J 5 bases, with 13 bases left between them. Germline values: CDR1 SGHTA, CDR2 FQGNSA.

This chain connects TRBV5-4 to TRBJ2-1; the match to TRBD2 covers 9 bases. This CDR3 contains 13 residues. Germline lookup yields CDR1 SGHNT and CDR2 YYREEE (reference sequence). Germline trimming cut 3 bases from V and 9 bases from J; bases unmatched to any gene: 4. The CDR3 spells CASSSIAGVEQFF. DNA for the CDR3: TGTGCCAGCAGCTCTATAGCGGGAGTTGAGCAGTTCTTC.